The T cell receptor (beta chain) described here comes from a study of T-cell reconstitution after alpha-beta-depleted transplantation in children. This clonotype appeared many times. Trimming took 2 bases from V and 0 from J, leaving 8 bases between them. Germline-derived CDR1 and CDR2 are SGHRS and YFSETQ. This CDR3 has 15 residues. Unique molecular identifiers tagged the TCRbeta library. TCRdb ran MiXCR on the PCR reads and lists one entry per CDR3 protein. This sample carries fewer than 350,000 distinct CDR3 sequences, roughly a tenth of them seen once, and the ten largest clones take 7.5%. The rearrangement links TRBV5-1 to TRBJ2-2; D unclear. The sequencing here drew on PBMCs, taken before TCRalphabeta/CD19-depleted stem cell transplant. The source of this sequence is a boy under two years old with acute myeloid leukemia, due to receive a stem cell transplant. DNA for the CDR3: TGCGCCAGCAGCTTAGGGAATGCGAACACCGGGGAGCTGTTTTTT. Translating it yields CASSLGNANTGELFF. The whole variable domain, filled in from reference TRBV5-1 and TRBJ2-2, reads KAGVTQTPRYLIKTRGQQVTLSCSPISGHRSVSWYQQTPGQGLQFLFEYFSETQRNKGNFPGRFSGRQFSNSRSEMNVSTLELGDSALYLCASSLGNANTGELFFGEGSRLTVL.